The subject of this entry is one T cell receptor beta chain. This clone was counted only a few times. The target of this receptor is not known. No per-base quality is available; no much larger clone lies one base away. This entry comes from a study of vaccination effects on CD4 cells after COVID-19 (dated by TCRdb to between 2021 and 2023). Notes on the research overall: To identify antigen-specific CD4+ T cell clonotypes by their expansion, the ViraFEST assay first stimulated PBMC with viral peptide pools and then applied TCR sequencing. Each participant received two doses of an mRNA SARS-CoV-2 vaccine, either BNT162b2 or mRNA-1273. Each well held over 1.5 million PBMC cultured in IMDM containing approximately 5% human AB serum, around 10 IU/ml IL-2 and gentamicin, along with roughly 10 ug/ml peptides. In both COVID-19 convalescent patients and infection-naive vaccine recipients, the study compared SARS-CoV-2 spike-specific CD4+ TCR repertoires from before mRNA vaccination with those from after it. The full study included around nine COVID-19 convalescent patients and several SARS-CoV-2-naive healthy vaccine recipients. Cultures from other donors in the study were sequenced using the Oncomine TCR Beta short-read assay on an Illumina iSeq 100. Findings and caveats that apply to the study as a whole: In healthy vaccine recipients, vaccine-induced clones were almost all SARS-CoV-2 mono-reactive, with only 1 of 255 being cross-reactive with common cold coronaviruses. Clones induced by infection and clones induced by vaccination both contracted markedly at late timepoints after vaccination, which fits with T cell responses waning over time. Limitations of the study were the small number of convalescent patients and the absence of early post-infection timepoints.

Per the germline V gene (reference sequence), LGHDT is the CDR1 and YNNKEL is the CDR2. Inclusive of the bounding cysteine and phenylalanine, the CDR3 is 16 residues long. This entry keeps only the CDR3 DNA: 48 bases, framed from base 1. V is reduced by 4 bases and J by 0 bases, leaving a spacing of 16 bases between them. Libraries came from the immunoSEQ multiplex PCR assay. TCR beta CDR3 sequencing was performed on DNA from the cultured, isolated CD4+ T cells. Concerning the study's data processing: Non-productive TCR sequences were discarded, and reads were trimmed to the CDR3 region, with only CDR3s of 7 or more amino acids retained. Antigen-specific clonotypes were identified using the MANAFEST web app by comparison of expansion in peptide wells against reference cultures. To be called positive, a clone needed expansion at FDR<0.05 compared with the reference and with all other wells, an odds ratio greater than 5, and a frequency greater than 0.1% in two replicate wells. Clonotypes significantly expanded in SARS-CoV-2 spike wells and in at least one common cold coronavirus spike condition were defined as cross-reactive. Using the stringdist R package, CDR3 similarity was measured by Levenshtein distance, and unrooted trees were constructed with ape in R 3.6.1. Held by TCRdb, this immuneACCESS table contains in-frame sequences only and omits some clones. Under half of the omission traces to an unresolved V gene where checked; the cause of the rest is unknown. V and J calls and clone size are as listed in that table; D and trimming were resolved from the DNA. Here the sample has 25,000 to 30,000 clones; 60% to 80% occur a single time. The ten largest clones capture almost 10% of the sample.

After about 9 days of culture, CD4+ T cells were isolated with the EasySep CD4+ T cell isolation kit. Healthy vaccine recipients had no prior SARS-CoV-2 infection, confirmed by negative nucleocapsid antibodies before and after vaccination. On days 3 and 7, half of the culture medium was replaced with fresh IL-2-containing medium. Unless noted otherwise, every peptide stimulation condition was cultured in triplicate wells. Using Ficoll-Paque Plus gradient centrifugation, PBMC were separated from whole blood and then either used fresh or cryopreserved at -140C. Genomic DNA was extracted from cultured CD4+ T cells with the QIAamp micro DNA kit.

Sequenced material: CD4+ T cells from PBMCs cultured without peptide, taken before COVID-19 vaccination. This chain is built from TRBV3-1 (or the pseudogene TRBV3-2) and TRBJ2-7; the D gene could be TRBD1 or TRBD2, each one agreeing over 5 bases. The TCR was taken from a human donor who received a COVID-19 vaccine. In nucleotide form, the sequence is TGTGCCAGCAGCCTCCGGGGTGAGGGGACCTCCTACGAGCAGTACTTC. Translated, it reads CASSLRGEGTSYEQYF.